This TCR beta chain came from a study of OX40 agonist ivuxolimab in advanced cancers. Overall study: Those treated in dose escalation had hepatocellular carcinoma, melanoma, renal cell cancer or head and neck cancer.

This CDR3 has 14 residues. V was clipped by 2 bases and J by 9 bases, with 17 bases between them. The germline gives CDR1 KGHSH, CDR2 LQKENI. The method was immunoSEQ multiplex PCR; TCRdb's version includes in-frame clones alone and lacks a portion of them. The repertoire includes 70,000 to 95,000 clones, just over 85% of them detected once, and approximately 2% sits in the top ten. The input for sequencing was CD4+ or CD8+ T cells sorted from blood, taken in a trial of the OX40 agonist ivuxolimab. This TCR derives from an adult with an advanced solid tumor such as melanoma, head and neck, liver or kidney cancer. This rearrangement joins TRBV18 to TRBJ2-7, with TRBD2 as a possible D gene (6 bases). CDR3: CASSPNSERVAQYF. The CDR3 bases are TGTGCCAGCTCACCAAATTCGGAGCGGGTCGCGCAGTACTTC.